This TCR beta chain was profiled in a study of blood T cell repertoires in COVID-19. For the study at large: Donors in the United States, Italy and Spain gave samples during acute or convalescent COVID-19. PBMCs, B-cell-depleted T cells, or T cells provided the cDNA or gDNA that made up the material.

Source study methods: The assay estimated nucleated cells by amplifying reference gene primers. Assay: immunoSEQ multiplex PCR; the TCRdb copy retains only in-frame clones and omits some. From that table come the V and J calls and clone size; the DNA was used to work out D and trimming. This repertoire shows 76,000 or so clones, roughly 90% found once; its top ten account for approximately 19%. The V end was cut by 1 base, the J end by 2 bases, with 5 bases between. The CDR3 sequence is 13 residues long. The rearrangement links TRBV12-3 or TRBV12-4 to TRBJ2-5, with unresolved D. The TCR comes from a man aged 80 or over in a cohort sampled during active COVID-19. Sequenced input: peripheral blood. CDR3 sequence reads: CASSLVLQETQYF. The CDR3 DNA follows: TGTGCCAGCAGTTTAGTTCTGCAAGAGACCCAGTACTTC.